This TCR beta chain was sequenced during a study of blood T cell repertoires in COVID-19. Across the whole study: The study drew acute and convalescent COVID-19 samples from the United States, Italy and Spain.

In assigning cohorts, the study relied on participant-reported clinical history. Among Cohort 3 donors, those recovered had two negative PCRs, clearance, or symptom resolution. The authors' processing: Amplification of reference gene primers was used by the study to estimate nucleated cell counts. TCRdb keeps only in-frame clones here, not all; method: immunoSEQ multiplex PCR. V, J and clone size are taken as reported in that table, and D and trimming were inferred from the DNA itself. Of approximately 210,000 clones listed, roughly four fifths are singletons. This clone was recorded a few times. The germline CDR1 and CDR2 sequences are KGHDR and SFDVKD. The CDR3 is 15 amino acids. J was trimmed by 5 bases and V by 7 bases; bases with no gene match: 3.

The sequence was collected from a man in his forties or fifties who had recovered from COVID-19. V is TRBV24-1 and J is TRBJ2-2, with 13 positions matching TRBD2. Sequencing was performed on PBMCs or T cells enriched from blood (not recorded which). This CDR3 is CATSRTSGGTGELFF. Here the CDR3 DNA reads TGTGCCACCAGCAGGACTAGCGGGGGAACCGGGGAGCTGTTTTTT.